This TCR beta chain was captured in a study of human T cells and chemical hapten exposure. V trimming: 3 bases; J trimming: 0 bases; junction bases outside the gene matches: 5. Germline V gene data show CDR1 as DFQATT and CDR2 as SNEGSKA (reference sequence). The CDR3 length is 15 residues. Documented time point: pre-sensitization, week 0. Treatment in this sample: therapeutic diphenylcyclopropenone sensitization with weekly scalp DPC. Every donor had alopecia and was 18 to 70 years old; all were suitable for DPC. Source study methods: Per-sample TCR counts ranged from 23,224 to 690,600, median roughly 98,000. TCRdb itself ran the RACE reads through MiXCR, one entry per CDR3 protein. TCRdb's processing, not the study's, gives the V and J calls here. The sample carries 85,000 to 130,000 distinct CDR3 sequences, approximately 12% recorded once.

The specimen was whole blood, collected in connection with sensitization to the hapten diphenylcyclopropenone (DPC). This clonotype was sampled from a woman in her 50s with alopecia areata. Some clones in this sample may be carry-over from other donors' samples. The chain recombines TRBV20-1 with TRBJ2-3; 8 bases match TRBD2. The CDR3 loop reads CSASELAGSTDTQYF. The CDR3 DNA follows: TGCAGTGCTAGCGAGCTAGCGGGTAGCACAGATACGCAGTATTTT.